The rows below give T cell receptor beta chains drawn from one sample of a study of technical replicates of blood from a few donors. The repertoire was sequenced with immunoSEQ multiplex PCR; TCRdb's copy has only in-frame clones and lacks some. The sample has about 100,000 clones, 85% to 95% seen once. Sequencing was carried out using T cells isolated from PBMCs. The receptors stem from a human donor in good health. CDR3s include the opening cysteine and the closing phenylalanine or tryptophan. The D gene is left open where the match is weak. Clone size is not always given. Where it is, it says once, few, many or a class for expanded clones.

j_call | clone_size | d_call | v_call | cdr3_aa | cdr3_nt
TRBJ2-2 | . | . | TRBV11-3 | CASTFALGDMGGTGELFF | TGTGCCAGCACCTTTGCCCTGGGGGATATGGGGGGTACCGGGGAGCTGTTTTTT
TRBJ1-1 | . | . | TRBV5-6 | CASSLGRGNTEAFF | TGTGCCAGCAGCTTGGGGCGGGGGAACACTGAAGCTTTCTTT
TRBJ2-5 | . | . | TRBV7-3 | CASSLNGLAEETQYF | TGTGCCAGCAGCTTAAACGGTCTAGCTGAAGAGACCCAGTACTTC
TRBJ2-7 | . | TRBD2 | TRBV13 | CASSSQMREGPYEQYF | TGTGCCAGCAGCTCCCAGATGCGGGAGGGCCCCTACGAGCAGTACTTC
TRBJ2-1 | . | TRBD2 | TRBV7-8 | CASSSAASGYYNEQFF | TGTGCCAGCAGCTCAGCCGCTAGCGGTTACTACAATGAGCAGTTCTTC
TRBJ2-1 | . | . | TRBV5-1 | CASRGLGSWGEQFF | TGCGCCAGCAGGGGACTTGGTAGTTGGGGGGAGCAGTTCTTC
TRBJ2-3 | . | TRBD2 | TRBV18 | CASSRLAGVADTQYF | TGTGCCAGCTCACGACTAGCGGGAGTGGCGGATACGCAGTATTTT
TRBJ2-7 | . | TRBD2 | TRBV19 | CASSIPASGTYEQYF | TGTGCCAGTAGTATCCCTGCTAGCGGGACCTACGAGCAGTACTTC
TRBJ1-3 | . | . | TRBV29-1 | CSVVRPSSGNTIYF | TGCAGCGTTGTGCGGCCCAGCTCTGGAAACACCATATATTTT
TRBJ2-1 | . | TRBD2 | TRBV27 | CASSFRTSRDNEQFF | TGTGCCAGCAGTTTCCGGACTAGCAGAGACAATGAGCAGTTCTTC
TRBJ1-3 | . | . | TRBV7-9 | CASSLMATSSGNTIYF | TGTGCCAGCAGCTTAATGGCCACTAGCTCTGGAAACACCATATATTTT
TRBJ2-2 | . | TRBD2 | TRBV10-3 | CAISESQREGRTGELFF | TGTGCCATCAGTGAGTCCCAGCGGGAGGGCCGGACCGGGGAGCTGTTTTTT
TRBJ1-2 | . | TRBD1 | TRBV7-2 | CASSLDRVYGYTF | TGTGCCAGCAGCCTGGACAGGGTTTATGGCTACACCTTC
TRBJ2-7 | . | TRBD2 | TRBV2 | CAKQGEGFYEQYF | TGTGCCAAGCAAGGGGAGGGGTTCTATGAGCAGTACTTC
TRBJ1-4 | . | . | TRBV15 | CATSRREGFGEKLFF | TGTGCCACCAGCCGCCGGGAGGGGTTTGGTGAAAAACTGTTTTTT
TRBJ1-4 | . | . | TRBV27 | CASSFRVTNEKLFF | TGTGCCAGCAGTTTCAGGGTAACTAATGAAAAACTGTTTTTT
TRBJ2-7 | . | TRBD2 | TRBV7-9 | CASSWLTSGRGNEQYF | TGTGCCAGCAGCTGGCTGACTAGCGGGAGAGGGAACGAGCAGTACTTC
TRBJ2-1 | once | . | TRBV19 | CASSSLDTLYNEQFF | TGTGCCAGTAGTTCCCTGGACACACTATACAATGAGCAGTTCTTC
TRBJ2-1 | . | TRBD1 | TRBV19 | CASSPGTGGRLWFF | TGTGCCAGTAGCCCAGGGACAGGGGGCCGTTTGTGGTTCTTC
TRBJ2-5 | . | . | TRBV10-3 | CAISVDKRGQETQYF | TGTGCCATCAGTGTGGATAAAAGGGGGCAAGAGACCCAGTACTTC
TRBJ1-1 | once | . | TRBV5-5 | CASSRGSEAFF | TGTGCCAGCAGCCGGGGATCTGAAGCTTTCTTT
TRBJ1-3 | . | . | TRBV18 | CASSPVRQTSGNTIYF | TGTGCCAGCTCACCAGTAAGACAGACTAGTGGAAACACCATATATTTT
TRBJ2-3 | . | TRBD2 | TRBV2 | CASSERAFGGSTDTQYF | TGTGCCAGCAGTGAACGTGCTTTCGGGGGGAGCACAGATACGCAGTATTTT
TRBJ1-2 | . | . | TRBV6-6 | CASSYSSGKDGYTF | TGTGCCAGCAGTTACTCATCAGGGAAGGATGGCTACACCTTC
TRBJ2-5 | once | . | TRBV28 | CASSLSGSGPMGGETQYF | TGTGCCAGCAGTTTATCCGGATCGGGACCCATGGGGGGAGAGACCCAGTACTTC
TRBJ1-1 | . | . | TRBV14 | CASSQYRVGGAFF | TGTGCCAGCAGCCAATACAGAGTTGGGGGGGCTTTCTTT
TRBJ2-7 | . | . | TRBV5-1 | CASSLDIGSSYEQYF | TGCGCCAGCAGCCTGGACATTGGGAGCTCCTACGAGCAGTACTTC
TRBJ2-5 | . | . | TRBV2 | CASSFYLDFDETQYF | TGTGCCAGCAGTTTCTACCTAGACTTTGACGAGACCCAGTACTTC
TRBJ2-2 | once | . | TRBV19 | CASSPIEGRAGELFF | TGTGCCAGTAGTCCCATCGAAGGCAGGGCCGGGGAGCTGTTTTTT
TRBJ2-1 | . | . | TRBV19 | CASSTLRGDYYNEQFF | TGTGCCAGTAGTACCCTAAGGGGCGATTACTACAATGAGCAGTTCTTC
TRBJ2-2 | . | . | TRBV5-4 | CASSFPQNTGELFF | TGTGCCAGCAGCTTTCCCCAGAACACCGGGGAGCTGTTTTTT
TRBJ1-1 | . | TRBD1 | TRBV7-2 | CASSSRQGEVVEAFF | TGTGCCAGCAGCTCACGACAGGGTGAGGTCGTGGAAGCTTTCTTT
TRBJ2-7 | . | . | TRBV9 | CASSVATGPYEQYF | TGTGCCAGCAGCGTAGCTACCGGTCCCTACGAGCAGTACTTC
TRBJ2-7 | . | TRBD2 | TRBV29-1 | CSVRRSGSSYEQYF | TGCAGCGTTCGGCGTAGCGGGAGTAGTTACGAGCAGTACTTC
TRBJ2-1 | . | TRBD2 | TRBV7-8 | CASTVPGLAGARPYNEQFF | TGTGCCAGCACGGTACCGGGACTAGCGGGAGCGCGACCATACAATGAGCAGTTCTTC
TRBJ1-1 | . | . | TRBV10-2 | CASSPGRDTEAFF | TGCGCCAGCAGCCCCGGGAGGGACACTGAAGCTTTCTTT